The rows below give T cell receptor beta chains drawn from one sample of a study of CD8+CD57+ T cells in acquired aplastic anemia. Each CDR3 protein gets one entry after TCRdb re-called the reads with MiXCR. The table has roughly 280,000 distinct CDR3 sequences, 50% to 65% seen once. Sequenced material: sorted CD4+, CD8+, or CD8+CD57+ T cells (not recorded which) from PBMCs. These receptors came from a human donor with aplastic anemia. The CDR3 runs from the conserved cysteine through the conserved F or W. Each record gives: V gene, D gene, clone size, J gene, CDR3 protein, CDR3 DNA. The D gene is left open where the match is weak. The listing skips clone size in some rows; elsewhere it reads once, few, many or a size class.

v_gene: TRBV9
d_gene: -
abundance: -
j_gene: TRBJ2-7
CDR3aa: CASSVGAANTYEQYF
CDR3nt: TGTGCCAGCAGCGTAGGGGCTGCAAACACCTACGAGCAGTACTTC

v_gene: TRBV3-1
d_gene: TRBD1
abundance: -
j_gene: TRBJ1-4
CDR3aa: CASSRGTGANEKLFF
CDR3nt: TGTGCCAGCAGCCGGGGGACAGGGGCTAATGAAAAACTGTTTTTT

v_gene: TRBV10-3
d_gene: -
abundance: -
j_gene: TRBJ2-5
CDR3aa: CAISESRYRLQETQYF
CDR3nt: TGTGCCATCAGTGAGTCAAGGTACAGATTGCAAGAGACCCAGTACTTC

v_gene: TRBV10-3
d_gene: -
abundance: few
j_gene: TRBJ2-2
CDR3aa: CAISMTGANTGELFF
CDR3nt: TGTGCCATCAGCATGACAGGTGCGAACACCGGGGAGCTGTTTTTT

v_gene: TRBV11-1
d_gene: -
abundance: many
j_gene: TRBJ1-1
CDR3aa: CASSFRRGTMNTEAFF
CDR3nt: TGTGCCAGCAGCTTCCGCAGGGGCACGATGAACACTGAAGCTTTCTTT

v_gene: TRBV5-1
d_gene: -
abundance: many
j_gene: TRBJ2-1
CDR3aa: CASSLGQARNEQFF
CDR3nt: TGCGCCAGCAGCTTGGGACAGGCGCGGAATGAGCAGTTCTTC

v_gene: TRBV20-1
d_gene: TRBD2
abundance: -
j_gene: TRBJ2-3
CDR3aa: CSAELAGADTQYF
CDR3nt: TGCAGTGCTGAGCTGGCGGGGGCAGATACGCAGTATTTT

v_gene: TRBV3-1
d_gene: -
abundance: many
j_gene: TRBJ2-5
CDR3aa: CASGDETQYF
CDR3nt: TGTGCCAGCGGTGATGAGACCCAGTACTTC

v_gene: TRBV11-3
d_gene: -
abundance: many
j_gene: TRBJ1-1
CDR3aa: CASSHGGPGNTEAFF
CDR3nt: TGTGCCAGCAGCCACGGCGGGCCCGGGAACACTGAAGCTTTCTTT

v_gene: TRBV14
d_gene: -
abundance: -
j_gene: TRBJ2-7
CDR3aa: CASSLSERNEQLF
CDR3nt: TGTGCCAGCAGCCTGTCAGAGAGGAATGAGCAGCTCTTC

v_gene: TRBV10-3
d_gene: -
abundance: many
j_gene: TRBJ1-1
CDR3aa: CAIMGHLNTEAFF
CDR3nt: TGTGCCATCATGGGACACCTGAACACTGAAGCTTTCTTT

v_gene: TRBV7-2
d_gene: -
abundance: -
j_gene: TRBJ1-6
CDR3aa: CASSLPDSGSPLHF
CDR3nt: TGTGCCAGCAGCTTACCCGATAGCGGGTCACCCCTCCACTTT

v_gene: TRBV20-1
d_gene: -
abundance: many
j_gene: TRBJ2-3
CDR3aa: CSATGRMGTDTQYF
CDR3nt: TGCAGTGCCACCGGACGGATGGGGACAGATACGCAGTATTTT

v_gene: TRBV6-4
d_gene: -
abundance: -
j_gene: TRBJ1-4
CDR3aa: CASSDGTNEKLFF
CDR3nt: TGTGCCAGCAGTGACGGGACTAATGAAAAACTGTTTTTT

v_gene: TRBV20-1
d_gene: -
abundance: once
j_gene: TRBJ1-5
CDR3aa: CSASPTSGRQPQHF
CDR3nt: TGCAGTGCAAGTCCGACTAGCGGGAGACAGCCCCAGCATTTT

v_gene: TRBV5-1
d_gene: TRBD1
abundance: -
j_gene: TRBJ2-7
CDR3aa: CASSLGAGTGLDEQYF
CDR3nt: TGTGCCAGCAGCTTGGGGGCCGGGACAGGGTTGGATGAGCAGTACTTC

v_gene: TRBV15
d_gene: TRBD2
abundance: many
j_gene: TRBJ2-3
CDR3aa: CATSLTGTSGRTDTQYF
CDR3nt: TGTGCCACCAGCCTAACGGGGACTAGCGGGAGAACAGATACGCAGTATTTT

v_gene: TRBV7-9
d_gene: -
abundance: -
j_gene: TRBJ2-7
CDR3aa: CASTEAGYEQYF
CDR3nt: TGTGCCAGCACCGAAGCGGGCTACGAGCAGTACTTC

v_gene: TRBV5-1
d_gene: -
abundance: -
j_gene: TRBJ1-1
CDR3aa: CASSLDGLGTEAFF
CDR3nt: TGCGCCAGCAGCTTGGACGGTTTAGGGACTGAAGCTTTCTTT

v_gene: TRBV20-1
d_gene: TRBD1
abundance: few
j_gene: TRBJ1-4
CDR3aa: CSAQTGGREKLFF
CDR3nt: TGCAGTGCTCAGACAGGGGGCCGTGAAAAACTGTTTTTT

v_gene: TRBV7-3
d_gene: TRBD1
abundance: -
j_gene: TRBJ2-5
CDR3aa: CASSRAGTGHETQYF
CDR3nt: TGTGCCAGCAGCCGGGCCGGGACAGGCCACGAGACCCAGTACTTC

v_gene: TRBV15
d_gene: -
abundance: few
j_gene: TRBJ1-6
CDR3aa: CATSRSRGSYNSPLHF
CDR3nt: TGTGCCACCAGCAGGAGTCGCGGGAGCTATAATTCACCCCTCCACTTT

v_gene: TRBV19
d_gene: -
abundance: few
j_gene: TRBJ1-1
CDR3aa: CASSIKGNTEAFF
CDR3nt: TGTGCCAGTAGTATCAAAGGCAACACTGAAGCTTTCTTT

v_gene: TRBV9
d_gene: -
abundance: -
j_gene: TRBJ2-7
CDR3aa: CASSTDDEQYF
CDR3nt: TGTGCCAGCAGCACCGACGACGAGCAGTACTTC

v_gene: TRBV10-3
d_gene: -
abundance: many
j_gene: TRBJ2-5
CDR3aa: CAISEGTKGETQYF
CDR3nt: TGTGCCATCAGTGAGGGGACCAAAGGGGAGACCCAGTACTTC

v_gene: TRBV5-5
d_gene: TRBD1
abundance: many
j_gene: TRBJ1-1
CDR3aa: CASSSPRGRGNTEAFF
CDR3nt: TGTGCCAGCAGCTCACCCAGGGGGCGTGGGAACACTGAAGCTTTCTTT

v_gene: TRBV24-1
d_gene: -
abundance: few
j_gene: TRBJ2-3
CDR3aa: CATSDLGVGFDTDTQYF
CDR3nt: TGTGCCACCAGTGATTTGGGGGTGGGCTTTGACACAGATACGCAGTATTTT

v_gene: TRBV7-3
d_gene: -
abundance: -
j_gene: TRBJ2-2
CDR3aa: CASSLTAAEESGELFF
CDR3nt: TGTGCCAGCAGCTTAACGGCGGCCGAGGAGTCCGGGGAGCTGTTTTTT